Below are 13 T cell receptor beta chains sequenced from a single sample in a study of blood T cell repertoires in COVID-19. This table comes from immunoSEQ multiplex PCR, and its TCRdb copy is limited to in-frame clones, with some not included. The repertoire holds about 120,000 clones, with approximately 90% as singletons. Sample: peripheral blood. These receptors came from a man aged 55 to 70 with COVID-19, enrolled during active disease.

This chain connects TRBV20-1 to TRBJ1-4; 8 bases match TRBD1. The CDR3 covers 16 residues. CDR1 and CDR2 from the germline V gene are DFQATT and SNEGSKA (reference sequence). V lost 3 bases and J lost 4; bases outside the gene matches: 10. CDR3 residues: CSASRQGSAFNEKLFF. The CDR3 coding sequence is TGCAGTGCTAGTCGACAGGGGTCCGCTTTTAATGAAAAACTGTTTTTT.

The rearrangement uses TRBV7-3 and TRBJ2-2; D might be TRBD1 (5 bases). This CDR3 has 16 amino acids. Trimming removed 3 bases from V and 1 base from J, with 12 bases in between. Germline V gives CDR1 SGHTA, CDR2 FQGTGA. The CDR3 here is CASSLRTQMNTGELFF. As DNA, the CDR3 is TGTGCCAGCAGCTTGAGGACACAAATGAACACCGGGGAGCTGTTTTTT. Filled out from reference TRBV7-3 and TRBJ2-2, the complete variable domain reads GAGVSQTPSNKVTEKGKYVELRCDPISGHTALYWYRQSLGQGPEFLIYFQGTGAADDSGLPNDRFFAVRPEGSVSTLKIQRTERGDSAVYLCASSLRTQMNTGELFFGEGSRLTVL.

The rearrangement uses TRBV28 and TRBJ2-7, with 8 bases lining up with TRBD2. The CDR3 is 15 amino acids. Germline assignment: CDR1 MDHEN and CDR2 SYDVKM. J was trimmed by 2 bases and V by 5 bases; bases with no gene match: 8. The CDR3, as DNA: TGTGCCAGCAGTGACGGGGGGGTTCCCACCTACGAGCAGTACTTC. This gives the protein CASSDGGVPTYEQYF.

V gene TRBV27 combines with J gene TRBJ2-2; possibly TRBD2 for D (7 bases). This CDR3 comprises 15 residues. Germline V gene lookup returns CDR1 MNHEY and CDR2 SMNVEV (reference sequence). V was shortened by 2 bases and J by 4 bases, with 11 bases between the two germline ends. CDR3 nucleotides: TGTGCCAGCAGTTTAGCGGGGGCGTCCACCGGGGAGCTGTTTTTT. Translation: CASSLAGASTGELFF.

The CDR3 reads CASSSQGPKPQHF. In nucleotides, the CDR3 is TGTGCCAGCAGCAGTCAGGGGCCAAAGCCCCAGCATTTT. The rearrangement joins TRBV9 to TRBJ1-5, with TRBD1 as a possible D gene (6 bases). The CDR3 runs to 13 residues. Germline CDR1 is SGDLS and CDR2 is YYNGEE. V lost 4 bases and J 8 bases, leaving 13 bases between the germline ends. The variable domain in full, completed from reference TRBV9 and TRBJ1-5, reads DSGVTQTPKHLITATGQRVTLRCSPRSGDLSVYWYQQSLDQGLQFLIQYYNGEERAKGNILERFSAQQFPDLHSELNLSSLELGDSALYFCASSSQGPKPQHFGDGTRLSIL.

The chain couples TRBV4-1 to TRBJ1-4; 7 bases map to TRBD1. Germline CDR1 reads MGHRA; CDR2 reads YSYEKL. This CDR3 spans 14 amino acids. The V and J ends lost 4 bases and 8 bases, in that order; junction bases with no gene match: 7. This chain's CDR3 is CASSRQGVWEKLFF. The CDR3 bases are TGCGCCAGCAGCCGACAGGGAGTGTGGGAAAAACTGTTTTTT.

This chain connects TRBV28 to TRBJ2-7; 7 bases align to TRBD1. Trimming removed 7 bases from V and 1 base from J; junction bases left unmatched: 10. The germline gives CDR1 MDHEN, CDR2 SYDVKM. CDR3 length equals 15 residues. In nucleotides, the CDR3 is TGTGCCAGCATTCCAGGGGGTCCTCTTTCCTACGAGCAGTACTTC. Translation: CASIPGGPLSYEQYF.

This chain joins TRBV7-3 and TRBJ1-1, with 9 positions matching TRBD1. Germline-derived CDR1 and CDR2 are SGHTA and FQGTGA. The CDR3 is 15 residues long. The ends lost 3 bases at V and 4 bases at J; junction bases unmatched: 6. The CDR3: CASSLMTGGSTEAFF. Here the CDR3 DNA reads TGTGCCAGCAGCTTGATGACAGGGGGGAGCACTGAAGCTTTCTTT.

The chain couples TRBV2 to TRBJ2-1, with 9 positions matching TRBD2. V shed 6 bases and J 5 bases; nucleotides not matched to a gene: 8. This CDR3 is built from 15 residues. Germline CDR1 reads SNHLY; CDR2 reads FYNNEI. In nucleotides, the CDR3 is TGTGCCAGCAGAGAATCTAGCGGGACTGACAATGAGCAGTTCTTC. Amino acid sequence: CASRESSGTDNEQFF. Full variable domain (rest looked up from reference TRBV2 and TRBJ2-1): EPEVTQTPSHQVTQMGQEVILRCVPISNHLYFYWYRQILGQKVEFLVSFYNNEISEKSEIFDDQFSVERPDGSNFTLKIRSTKLEDSAMYFCASRESSGTDNEQFFGPGTRLTVL.

The chain recombines TRBV11-2 with TRBJ1-1; D not certain. This CDR3 is 14 amino acids long. Deletions cut 5 bases from V and 0 bases from J, with 10 bases between. Germline V gene sequence: CDR1 SGHAT, CDR2 FQNNGV. The CDR3: CASSPRALNTEAFF. CDR3 DNA sequence: TGTGCCAGCAGCCCAAGAGCTCTGAACACTGAAGCTTTCTTT.

J is TRBJ1-2 and V is TRBV19; no clear D gene. V was cut by 8 bases and J by 8 bases, with 15 bases left in between. The CDR3 is 12 amino acids. Looked up from germline, CDR1 is LNHDA and CDR2 is SQIVND (reference sequence). CDR3 sequence (DNA): TGTGCCAGTCAAGGACCGACGGGGGGCTACACCTTC. Protein product: CASQGPTGGYTF.

This sequence joins TRBV5-1 and TRBJ1-1, with 8 nucleotides matching TRBD1. Losses at the gene ends were 3 bases for V and 10 bases for J; bases not matched to a gene: 8. The CDR3 loop spans 13 amino acids. Germline V gene data show CDR1 as SGHRS and CDR2 as YFSETQ. CDR3 region: CASSSGQGSRAFF. In DNA, the CDR3 is TGCGCCAGCAGCTCTGGACAGGGTAGTAGAGCTTTCTTT.

The V and J genes are TRBV11-3 and TRBJ2-3; TRBD2 agrees at 13 bases. Germline CDR1 and CDR2: SGHNT and YENEEA. The junction had 8 bases not matched to a gene; V was cut back by 4 bases and J by 4 bases. The CDR3 has 17 residues. DNA of the CDR3: TGTGCCAGCAGCTCAAGGACTAGCGGGGGTCGGGCAGATACGCAGTATTTT. Its translation: CASSSRTSGGRADTQYF.